This entry lists 14 T cell receptor beta chains sequenced from one sample in a study of CD8 T cells in Susac syndrome. Random hexamers were used to reverse transcribe an amount of roughly 0.45 to 1 ug RNA. MiXCR, applied by TCRdb to the immunoSEQ multiplex PCR reads, yields one record per CDR3 protein. The table has hundreds of thousands of distinct CDR3 sequences, roughly 96% seen once. The sequenced material came from CD4+ T cells from PBMCs. The receptors were sampled from a human donor with multiple sclerosis.

The chain recombines TRBV29-1 with TRBJ2-1, with unresolved D. The CDR3 loop spans 12 amino acids. CDR1 and CDR2 (germline): SQVTM, ANQGSEA. The ends were cut back, 5 bases at V and 7 bases at J, with 12 bases in the middle. The CDR3 spells CSVRRGENEQFF. The CDR3 DNA sequence: TGCAGCGTTCGGCGAGGAGAGAATGAGCAGTTCTTC.

The chain has TRBV13 and TRBJ1-4; 9 nucleotides agree with TRBD1. Trimming at V came to 4 bases and at J to 6 bases, leaving 0 bases not matched to a gene. CDR1 and CDR2 from the germline V gene are PRHDT and FYEKMQ (reference sequence). The CDR3 runs 13 residues. The CDR3 here is CASSWDRDEKLFF. The CDR3 region has the DNA TGTGCCAGCAGCTGGGACAGGGATGAAAAACTGTTTTTT.

This sequence joins TRBV4-1 and TRBJ2-5, with 11 bases lining up with TRBD2. The CDR3 has 16 amino acids. Germline V gives CDR1 MGHRA, CDR2 YSYEKL. V shed 1 base, J shed 5 bases, and the junction held 6 bases outside the gene matches. The CDR3 is CASSQGDSGRAETQYF. CDR3 nucleotide sequence: TGCGCCAGCAGCCAAGGGGATAGCGGGAGGGCGGAGACCCAGTACTTC.

The V and J genes are TRBV2 and TRBJ2-7, with no clear D. The CDR3 sequence is 12 residues long. Germline lookup yields CDR1 SNHLY and CDR2 FYNNEI. The ends were cut back, 6 bases at V and 2 bases at J, with 8 bases in the middle. The CDR3 sequence: CASRSSPYEQYF. The CDR3 DNA reads TGTGCCAGCAGGAGTAGTCCCTACGAGCAGTACTTC. The whole variable domain, remainder taken from reference TRBV2 and TRBJ2-7, is EPEVTQTPSHQVTQMGQEVILRCVPISNHLYFYWYRQILGQKVEFLVSFYNNEISEKSEIFDDQFSVERPDGSNFTLKIRSTKLEDSAMYFCASRSSPYEQYFGPGTRLTVT.

This chain links TRBV7-8 with TRBJ2-3; TRBD2 matches 7 bases. Trimming cost V 5 bases and J 4 bases; bases outside gene matches: 6. This CDR3 has 14 residues. CDR1 is SGHVS, CDR2 FQNEAQ, per germline. CDR3 DNA sequence: TGTGCCAGCAGCCCCCGGGGGGTAGCAGATACGCAGTATTTT. Residues: CASSPRGVADTQYF. The entire variable domain, with the rest obtained from reference TRBV7-8 and TRBJ2-3, is as follows: GAGVSQSPRYKVAKRGQDVALRCDPISGHVSLFWYQQALGQGPEFLTYFQNEAQLDKSGLPSDRFFAERPEGSVSTLKIQRTQQEDSAVYLCASSPRGVADTQYFGPGTRLTVL.

V is TRBV5-1 and J is TRBJ2-5, with D tentatively TRBD1 (6 bases). Germline V lookup: CDR1 SGHRS, CDR2 YFSETQ. The CDR3 spans 16 residues. The V end lost 0 bases, the J end lost 9 bases, and 21 bases lay between the germline ends. CDR3 in DNA: TGCGCCAGCAGCTTGGGGTTAGACAGGTTCGGGGCGGCCCAGTACTTC. This gives the protein CASSLGLDRFGAAQYF.

The genes are TRBV6-5 and TRBJ2-7; possibly TRBD2 for D (7 bases). Trimming shortened V by 8 bases and J by 5 bases, and 19 bases separated the two germline ends. Germline V gene sequence: CDR1 MNHEY, CDR2 SVGAGI. This CDR3 comprises 14 residues. The CDR3 here is CASRWRRGAHEQYF. The DNA for the CDR3 is TGTGCCAGCCGATGGCGACGGGGGGCCCACGAGCAGTACTTC.

This clonotype was picked up a small number of times. The genes are TRBV6-5 and TRBJ2-2, with no clear D. The CDR3 totals 14 residues. Per germline, CDR1 MNHEY and CDR2 SVGAGI. V lost 2 bases and J lost 4, with 8 bases in between. The CDR3 bases are TGTGCCAGCAGTTACCTTATGCGCACCGGGGAGCTGTTTTTT. Its translation: CASSYLMRTGELFF.

CDR3 loop: CASSSQGYGDTQYF. The CDR3 coding sequence is TGTGCCAGCAGTTCACAGGGGTATGGAGATACGCAGTATTTT. V gene TRBV27 combines with J gene TRBJ2-3; 7 positions agree with TRBD1. CDR1 is MNHEY and CDR2 is SMNVEV in the germline V gene (reference sequence). The CDR3 covers 14 residues. With 4 bases clipped from V and 5 bases from J, the junction kept 6 bases outside the gene matches.

This chain uses TRBV20-1 with TRBJ2-1; D not resolved. The CDR3 runs 13 residues. V was shortened by 3 bases and J by 3 bases, with 9 bases between the two germline ends. Germline values: CDR1 DFQATT, CDR2 SNEGSKA (reference sequence). CDR3 DNA sequence: TGCAGTGCTAGTTGGCAGAGCTACAATGAGCAGTTCTTC. Translated: CSASWQSYNEQFF.

CDR3 DNA sequence: TGCGCCAGCAGCCAATCAACAGGCTTCAGCTCCTACAATGAGCAGTTCTTC. Encoded protein: CASSQSTGFSSYNEQFF. This chain joins TRBV5-1 and TRBJ2-1; a weak D match, TRBD1 (5 bases). The V gene's germline CDR1 is SGHRS and CDR2 YFSETQ. The V gene lost 4 bases and the J gene lost 0 bases, with 17 bases spanning the gap. The CDR3 is 17 amino acids.

J is TRBJ1-1 and V is TRBV7-9; D is perhaps TRBD1 (6 bases). The CDR3 has 13 amino acids. Germline CDR1 is SEHNR and CDR2 is FQNEAQ (reference sequence). V lost 5 bases and J 8 bases, leaving 15 bases between the germline ends. Here the CDR3 DNA reads TGTGCCAGCAGCCCTGGGGGGGCGAACGAAGCTTTCTTT. This codes for CASSPGGANEAFF.

This chain uses TRBV11-2 with TRBJ2-5; tentative D call: TRBD1 (5 bases). Per the germline V gene, CDR1 is SGHAT and CDR2 is FQNNGV. The CDR3 sequence is 14 residues long. V dropped 4 bases and J dropped 4 bases, with 13 bases sitting between them. In nucleotides, the CDR3 is TGTGCCAGCAGCTCCGTGGGAAGGGGAGAGACCCAGTACTTC. This sequence encodes CASSSVGRGETQYF.

A word on this clonotype: One junction end disagrees with the germline gene, perhaps due to a read error. The chain is built from TRBV7-7 and TRBJ2-5, with 10 bases aligning to TRBD2. CDR3 length: 14 amino acids. Germline assignment: CDR1 SSHAT and CDR2 FNYEAQ (reference sequence). This CDR3 reads CASSLAGGKETQYF. Here the CDR3 DNA reads TGTGCTAGCAGCTTAGCGGGAGGAAAGGAGACCCAGTACTTC.